This T cell receptor beta chain is drawn from a study of shared clonotypes between healthy human individuals (TCRdb year 2020). For context, the study as a whole: Two women and a few men aged 18 to 49 years were included in the cohort. Per donor, three plates each were used for CD4 naive and CD4 memory, two for CD8 naive, and one for CD8 memory. To estimate repertoire size and how much clonotype sharing occurs between individuals, the study deeply sequenced the blood TCR repertoires of several healthy adults. Different laboratories and diverse techniques were used to prepare libraries and sequence TCR repertoires, to increase sequencing depth and limit assay-specific biases. Leukapheresis yielded between about 0.8 and 8.9 billion PBMCs per donor.

On this clone itself: No antigen is known for it. No base quality values were provided; no much bigger clone lies one nucleotide off.

TCR CDR3 regions were amplified from genomic DNA by multiplex PCR using the deep immunoSEQ assay. Genomic DNA extracted from each cell subset was distributed evenly over all wells of several immunoSEQ 96-well plates, and each plate served as one replicate. Each replicate PCR for sorted subsets received around 200 ng genomic DNA, equal to tens of thousands of T cell genomes. Purified libraries were quantified with a Qubit 3.0 fluorometer, sized on a Bioanalyzer 2100, and re-quantified with the KAPA Library Quantification kit. Every immunoSEQ 96-well plate was sequenced on a dedicated single-read 150-cycle Illumina NextSeq 550 flow cell. As for the authors' bioinformatics: Because the immunoSEQ output included only junctional sequences and no quality scores, the filtering could not be the same as the filtering used for full-length reads. Sequences were annotated with PyIR, a Python wrapper for IgBLAST v1.9, and V/J genes and CDR3 were assigned using IMGT germline references. Any read was removed if the V/J assignment was weak (E-value above 1e-6), the CDR3 was missing, or the read contained stop codons, out-of-frame junctions, or ambiguous translated residues. V3J clonotypes were defined by identical inferred V gene, J gene, and CDR3 amino acid sequence. Percentage overlap between repertoires was computed as shared unique clonotypes divided by the size of the smaller repertoire. Three approaches were used to assess repertoire richness: RTK rarefaction, the Chao1 estimator, and Recon v2.1 estimates of unobserved clonotypes. Generation probabilities were computed with OLGA for all TCRbeta clonotypes obtained by the gDNA method from a handful of donors. TCRdb provides this immuneACCESS table in a form limited to in-frame rearrangements. Some clones are lacking; in checked studies, under half of them reflect an unresolved V gene, and why the rest are absent is not known. The DNA was the basis for D and trimming; V, J and clone size are from that table. The sample yields roughly 2,000,000 clones; roughly 94% were counted once. More than 0.9% of the sample lies in the top ten.

Beyond this particular receptor, the publication reports: The genetic and exposure-history diversity represented was limited by the small number of donors. Naive subsets generally had larger estimated clonotype richness than memory subsets did. Based on pairwise subsampling, the degree of clonotype sharing among donors was expected to be affected by sequencing depth. When several donors were compared, the shared fraction of clonotypes was about 5% for naive CD4, over 3% for naive CD8, more than 2% for memory CD4, and around 0.37% for memory CD8. Compared with non-shared clonotypes, clonotypes shared by all four sorted-subset donors had higher generation probabilities. Sampling was restricted to blood, and TCR repertoires in tissues likely differ from the TCR repertoires found in blood. Rarefaction of sorted-subset datasets indicated incomplete sequencing despite the large sequencing depth.

CDR1 is given as SGDLS and CDR2 as YYNGEE, both from the germline V gene. V and J are trimmed by 4 bases and 7 bases, and the gene matches miss 10 bases of the junction. The CDR3 numbers 15 residues from cysteine through phenylalanine. The sequence is cut down to CDR3 DNA, 45 bases in frame from base 1. CD8 naive samples consisted of CD45RO-negative cells that were positively selected for CCR7, yielding a CD45RA+CCR7+ population without TemRA cells. The donors were healthy, HIV-negative adults who had no recently reported acute infections or vaccinations. Every donor was a Caucasian adult living in Nashville, Tennessee, USA. Blood was obtained by leukapheresis, after which PBMCs were separated by Ficoll-Histopaque density gradient centrifugation and cryopreserved in liquid nitrogen vapor phase. Purity and quantity of every magnetically sorted T cell population were checked by analytical flow cytometry. Genomic DNA was isolated from every sorted fraction and measured by UV absorbance on a Nanodrop 2000c.

The clonotype comes from a man aged 18 to 35 in good health. Sequences were obtained from naive CD8+ T cells sorted from blood. Interpreted using the paper, the cell subset or site label stands for: CD45RA+CCR7+. Recombination linked TRBV9 to TRBJ2-1, with 8 bases matching TRBD2. The CDR3 is CASSLEAGEWNEQFF. The DNA reads as follows: TGTGCCAGCAGCTTGGAAGCGGGAGAGTGGAATGAGCAGTTCTTC.